Listed below are T cell receptor beta chains from one sample, sequenced in a study of tumor-infiltrating lymphocytes in primary liver carcinoma. TCRdb recomputed calls from the multiplex PCR reads with MiXCR, one row per CDR3 protein. The data contain 90,000 to 110,000 distinct CDR3 sequences, roughly four fifths of them seen just once; the ten biggest clones take up approximately 21%. Sequenced sample: liver tumor tissue from sampling region 3. Every receptor here comes from a man between 40 and 49 years old with primary liver carcinoma and hepatitis B virus infection. Both conserved end residues are part of each CDR3. The D gene is left open where the match is weak. Clone size, where shown, is once, few, many, or a class for clones that have expanded.

TRBV5-5	NA	TRBJ1-4	TRBD1	TGTGTCAGCAGTACCGACGGGACAGAGGATGAACATCTGTTTTTT	CVSSTDGTEDEHLFF
TRBV5-4	NA	TRBJ2-7	NA	TGTTCCGGCAGTCCCCGATTGTGCGAGCAGTACTTC	CSGSPRLCEQYF
TRBV5-4	NA	TRBJ2-3	NA	TGTGCCAGCATCTTGGAAGGTAGCAGGGTCACAGAAACGCAGTATTTT	CASILEGSRVTETQYF
TRBV12-3/TRBV12-4	NA	TRBJ2-7	NA	TGTGCCAGCAATCCCCCTGGCGGACCATACGAGCAGTACTTC	CASNPPGGPYEQYF
TRBV4-1	once	TRBJ2-1	TRBD2	TGCGCCAGCAGCCAGGTGGGACTAGCGGGATCTACAGACTACAATGAGCAGTTCTTC	CASSQVGLAGSTDYNEQFF
TRBV4-2	NA	TRBJ2-1	NA	TGTGCCAACAGCCAAGATTGGGGCGCTAGGGTGGGCAATGAGCAGTTCTTC	CANSQDWGARVGNEQFF
TRBV7-9	once	TRBJ2-3	TRBD2	TGTGCCAGCAGCTCCTGGACTAGCGGGAGTCCAGGTACGCAGTATTTT	CASSSWTSGSPGTQYF
TRBV6-1	few	TRBJ1-5	NA	TGTGTCAGTATTAGCGTCCTTGGCGGGACCCAGCATTTT	CVSISVLGGTQHF
TRBV7-3	NA	TRBJ1-5	TRBD1	TGTGCCAGCACCTCTCCGGGACAGAGACTATATAGCAATCAGCCCCAGCATTTT	CASTSPGQRLYSNQPQHF
TRBV14	NA	TRBJ2-7	NA	TGTGCCAGCAGCCCCCAAGGGGCGACGGGAATGTACGACCAGTACTTC	CASSPQGATGMYDQYF
TRBV6-1	NA	TRBJ2-1	TRBD2	TGTGTCAGCAATGAATCTAGCGGGAGCTACAATGAGCGGTTATTC	CVSNESSGSYNERLF
TRBV4-1	NA	TRBJ2-5	TRBD1	TGCGCCAGCAGCCAAGCCTTTCAGGGGCACAGGGGAGAGACCCTGTATTTC	CASSQAFQGHRGETLYF
TRBV24-1	NA	TRBJ2-4	TRBD1	TGTGCCACCAGCGATTCGACAGGGGGGGTGAACATTAAGTACTTC	CATSDSTGGVNIKYF
TRBV12-3/TRBV12-4	NA	TRBJ2-5	NA	TGTGCCAGCAGTTTGGGGGGCGGGCGAGATACCCTGTACTTC	CASSLGGGRDTLYF
TRBV6-5	NA	TRBJ2-7	NA	TGTGCCAGCAGTAACGTGGGAGTCGGGCTCGAGCAGTACTTC	CASSNVGVGLEQYF
TRBV29-1	once	TRBJ2-7	NA	TGCAGCTCCATGATATCTGGGACCGGCACTGCCTACGAGCAATACTTC	CSSMISGTGTAYEQYF
TRBV4-3	NA	TRBJ1-6	NA	TGCGCCAGTAGCCAGGTAGAAACCGTCGATAATTCACCCCTCCACTTT	CASSQVETVDNSPLHF
TRBV6-2/TRBV6-3	NA	TRBJ1-2	NA	TGTGTCAGCAGTACGGCCAGTAGCTACACCTTC	CVSSTASSYTF
TRBV5-6	once	TRBJ2-2	NA	TGTGCCAGCAGCTTATGGGGACTGCTGCGGACAACCGGGGAGCTGTTTTTT	CASSLWGLLRTTGELFF
TRBV19	once	TRBJ2-3	NA	TGTGCCAATAGTATTGGCCGGGGACCGCAGTATTTT	CANSIGRGPQYF
TRBV6-2/TRBV6-3	once	TRBJ2-1	NA	TGTGCCAGCAGTTACCACAATGATCAGTTCTTC	CASSYHNDQFF
TRBV20-1	few	TRBJ2-3	TRBD2	TGCAGTGCTAGATTACCGGGACTAGCGGGTGATACGCAGTATTTT	CSARLPGLAGDTQYF
TRBV11-2	NA	TRBJ2-4	TRBD2	TGTGCCAGCAGCTCAGATACTAGCGGGATTGCCAACAACATTCAGTGCTTC	CASSSDTSGIANNIQCF
TRBV29-1	NA	TRBJ1-2	NA	TGCAGTGTAAGAGGATTGAACTATGGCTACACCTTC	CSVRGLNYGYTF
TRBV6-5	NA	TRBJ2-1	NA	TGTGCCAGCGGTCAGGGCCGGGAGCAGCTCTTC	CASGQGREQLF
TRBV6-1	NA	TRBJ2-3	NA	TGTCCCAACAGTGAGTTCCCGGGACACACAAATCAAGCTAGCACAGATACGCAGTATTTT	CPNSEFPGHTNQASTDTQYF
TRBV29-1	few	TRBJ2-7	NA	TGCAGTGCCATGACATCTGGGACCGGCACTCCCTATGAGCACTACTTC	CSAMTSGTGTPYEHYF
TRBV29-1	NA	TRBJ1-5	NA	TGCAGCGTTGCGATTACAGGTGATAGCAAGCAGCTCCAGCATTTT	CSVAITGDSKQLQHF
TRBV6-2/TRBV6-3	NA	TRBJ1-5	NA	TGTGCCAGCAGTTACCGACCTAGTACTCAGCCCCAGCATTTT	CASSYRPSTQPQHF
TRBV12-3/TRBV12-4	NA	TRBJ2-7	NA	TGTGCCAGCTGTTACACCCGCTCCTACGAGCAGTACTTC	CASCYTRSYEQYF
TRBV7-2	NA	TRBJ2-6	NA	TGTGCCAGCACGCTTAATCCTGGGGCCAACGTCCTGACTTTC	CASTLNPGANVLTF
TRBV4-3	few	TRBJ1-2	TRBD1	TGCGCCAGCAGCTTCCAGGGGGTAGGCTATGGCTACACTTTC	CASSFQGVGYGYTF
TRBV29-1	NA	TRBJ2-5	NA	TGCAGCGTTGCGACTAGTGGTGGCCAAGAGACCCAATACTTC	CSVATSGGQETQYF
TRBV29-1	NA	TRBJ2-5	TRBD1	TGTAGCGTTGAAGCGGAAAGGGGGCGAGCAGAGACCCAGAACTTC	CSVEAERGRAETQNF
TRBV5-1	NA	TRBJ1-1	NA	TGCGCCAGCACCGGCTTGGCAGGGAGCAACACTGAAGCTTTCTTT	CASTGLAGSNTEAFF
TRBV11-1	NA	TRBJ2-3	NA	TGTGCCGGCAGCTCTGGGGGAAGCTCCCTTGGAGCCCGCACAGATATGCAGTATTTT	CAGSSGGSSLGARTDMQYF
TRBV4-1	NA	TRBJ2-3	TRBD2	TGCGCCAGCAGTCAAGATCGGACTAGCGGGAGCACAGGTACGCAGTATTTT	CASSQDRTSGSTGTQYF
TRBV7-9	NA	TRBJ1-6	NA	TGTTCCAGCAGCCTAATAAAGACGAATTCGCCCCTCCACTTT	CSSSLIKTNSPLHF
TRBV12-3/TRBV12-4	NA	TRBJ1-2	NA	TGTGCCAGCAGTGTGGTAGGGCCTCATGGCTACACCTTC	CASSVVGPHGYTF
TRBV6-2/TRBV6-3	NA	TRBJ2-7	NA	TGTGCCTGCAGTTACGAGGTACCCTACGAGTACTACTTC	CACSYEVPYEYYF